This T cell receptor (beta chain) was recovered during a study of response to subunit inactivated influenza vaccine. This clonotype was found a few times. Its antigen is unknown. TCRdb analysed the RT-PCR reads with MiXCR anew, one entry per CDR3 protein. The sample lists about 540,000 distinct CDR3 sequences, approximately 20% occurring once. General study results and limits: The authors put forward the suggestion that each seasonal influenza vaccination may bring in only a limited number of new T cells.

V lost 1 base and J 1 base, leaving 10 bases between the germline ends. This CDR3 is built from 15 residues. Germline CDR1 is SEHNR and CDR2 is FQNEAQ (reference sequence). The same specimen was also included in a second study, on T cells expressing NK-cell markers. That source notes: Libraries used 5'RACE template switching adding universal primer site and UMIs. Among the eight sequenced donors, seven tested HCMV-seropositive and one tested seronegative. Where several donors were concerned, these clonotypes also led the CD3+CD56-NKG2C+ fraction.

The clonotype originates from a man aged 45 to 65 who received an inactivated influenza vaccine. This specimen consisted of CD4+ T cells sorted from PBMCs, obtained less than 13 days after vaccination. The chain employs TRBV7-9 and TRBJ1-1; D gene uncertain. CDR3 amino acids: CASSLVLAGNTEAFF. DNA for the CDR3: TGTGCCAGCAGCTTAGTTCTGGCAGGGAACACTGAAGCTTTCTTT.